This T cell receptor (beta chain) appears in the sequencing data of a study of identical twins. TCRdb reanalysed the 5' RACE reads using MiXCR and keeps one entry per CDR3 protein. The table includes some 690,000 distinct CDR3 sequences, 21% detected once. This same sample was also taken into another study, of T cells expressing NK-cell markers.

The clonotype was recovered from a woman aged 18-29 years in good health. Sequenced material: PBMCs.

The CDR3 sequence: CASLAVSAAKGTQYF. The CDR3 region has the DNA TGTGCCAGCCTAGCGGTCTCCGCAGCAAAGGGGACCCAGTACTTC. The chain carries TRBV2 and TRBJ2-5, with 7 bases that match TRBD2. Germline CDR1 and CDR2: SNHLY and FYNNEI. The CDR3 totals 15 residues. With V trimmed by 8 bases and J by 7 bases, 16 bases remained unmatched.